A single T cell receptor beta chain is shown here with its context. What it binds is unknown. These data originate in a study of cytomegalovirus exposure and HLA in healthy donors. Trimming took 0 bases from V and 7 from J; bases not matched to a gene: 1. The CDR3 has 13 amino acids. Looked up from germline, CDR1 is SEHNR and CDR2 is FQNEAQ (reference sequence). Researchers ran the PCR with 60 Vbeta and 13 Jbeta primers. Only in-frame clones appear in the TCRdb table, and some are missing; sequencing was by immunoSEQ multiplex PCR. Here the sample spans tens of thousands of clones, roughly 82% being singletons. The study's findings and limits: Exclusion applied to some V segments, including TRBV6-2 and TRBV6-3, as they were indistinguishable. In an earlier analysis, most TCR beta V segments were productive about 90% or about 30% of the time. What was likely a sequencing artifact was a cluster of highly shared sequence variants.

The genes are TRBV7-9 and TRBJ1-2; TRBD1 matches 8 bases. Sequencing input: PBMCs. The sequence was obtained from a male donor in good health and CMV-seropositive. CDR3: CASSLADRGGYTF. Written as DNA, the CDR3 is TGTGCCAGCAGCTTAGCTGACAGGGGTGGCTACACCTTC.